This is a list of T cell receptor beta chains from one sample in a study of blood T cell repertoires in COVID-19. Repertoires were generated with immunoSEQ multiplex PCR, while TCRdb's copy carries only in-frame clones and drops some. The sample includes approximately 390,000 clones, about 89% of them seen just once. Sequencing input: peripheral blood. The receptors were gathered from a woman aged 55-69 years with COVID-19, enrolled during active disease. Each CDR3 is given with its conserved first and last residue. A D gene is named only where the DNA matches it firmly. Not all rows give a size; the values are once, few, many and, for expanded clones, a class.

CDR3 DNA	CDR3 protein	D gene	V gene	clone size	J gene
TGTGCCACCAGCAATACAAGGCGGGGCAACTATGGCTACACCTTC	CATSNTRRGNYGYTF	NA	TRBV15	NA	TRBJ1-2
TGTGCCAGCAGCCCGTTGAACAGGGTCAACAATGAGCAGTTCTTC	CASSPLNRVNNEQFF	NA	TRBV7-9	NA	TRBJ2-1
TGTGCCAGCAGTACTAGCGGGGTGGGCCAAGAGACCCAGTACTTC	CASSTSGVGQETQYF	TRBD2	TRBV2	NA	TRBJ2-5
TGCGCCAGCAGGACAGGGGGTACGAACACTGAAGCTTTCTTT	CASRTGGTNTEAFF	TRBD1	TRBV10-2	once	TRBJ1-1
TGTGCCAGCAGAAAACTGGACTTTTATGGCTACACCTTC	CASRKLDFYGYTF	NA	TRBV7-9	NA	TRBJ1-2
TGTGCCAGCAGTATACAGGGCCCAGGCGGGGAGCAGTACTTC	CASSIQGPGGEQYF	NA	TRBV27	NA	TRBJ2-7
TGTGCCAGCAGCTCAAGGGACTATGGGGTAGATGAGCAGTACTTC	CASSSRDYGVDEQYF	TRBD2	TRBV7-6	few	TRBJ2-7
TGCAGTGCTAGTCCAGGGACTTCAGGTACTGAAGCTTTCTTT	CSASPGTSGTEAFF	NA	TRBV20-1	NA	TRBJ1-1
TGCAGCGTTGCCCGAGGCGGGGAGCTGTTTTTT	CSVARGGELFF	NA	TRBV29-1	NA	TRBJ2-2
TGTGCCAGCAGCCCTCGGGTCTTGGGTAGGATGTACGAGCAGTACTTC	CASSPRVLGRMYEQYF	NA	TRBV9	NA	TRBJ2-7
TGTGCCAGCAGTTTATCGGTCAGGGGGACGACTAATGAAAAACTGTTTTTT	CASSLSVRGTTNEKLFF	TRBD1	TRBV27	NA	TRBJ1-4
TGTGCCAGCAGCTTGGCCCGAGGTGAAGAGCAGTACTTC	CASSLARGEEQYF	NA	TRBV5-4	NA	TRBJ2-7
TGTGCCAGCTCACCCGGAACCCGGGACACCATATATTTT	CASSPGTRDTIYF	NA	TRBV18	NA	TRBJ1-3
TGTGCCAGCAGCCAAGCGGAACTAGCGGGGGGGCCGTGGTACGAGCAGTACTTC	CASSQAELAGGPWYEQYF	TRBD2	TRBV4-2	NA	TRBJ2-7
TGTGCCAGCAGTGCAGGGGGTCGGACTGAAGCTTTCTTT	CASSAGGRTEAFF	TRBD1	TRBV25-1	NA	TRBJ1-1
TGTGCAAGTCGCTTCGTTGGGGGCGCACACTATGGCTACACCTTC	CASRFVGGAHYGYTF	NA	TRBV12-2	NA	TRBJ1-2
TGTGCCAGCAGTGCCCCTCGCCAGGCCACAGATACGCAGTATTTT	CASSAPRQATDTQYF	NA	TRBV28	NA	TRBJ2-3
TGTGCCAGCTCTGGACTAGCGGGGATAAGCACAGATACGCAGTATTTT	CASSGLAGISTDTQYF	TRBD2	TRBV28	NA	TRBJ2-3
TGTGCCACCTGCACGTATGGGGGGAATAACTATGGCTACACCTTC	CATCTYGGNNYGYTF	NA	TRBV19	NA	TRBJ1-2
TGCGCCAGCAGCCCTGGACAGGGGTCTTACACAGATACGCAGTATTTT	CASSPGQGSYTDTQYF	TRBD1	TRBV5-1	NA	TRBJ2-3
TGTGCCGGCAGTGAAGCGCACGTACAGTCTGGGGCCAACGTCCTGACTTTC	CAGSEAHVQSGANVLTF	NA	TRBV6-1	NA	TRBJ2-6
TGCGCCAGCCGGGGGGTGTTTTCCTACGAGCAGTACTTC	CASRGVFSYEQYF	TRBD2	TRBV10-2	NA	TRBJ2-7
TGTGCCAGCAGCTTGGAAGCTTTCGGAAACAGGGCCTATGGCTACACCTTC	CASSLEAFGNRAYGYTF	NA	TRBV5-5	NA	TRBJ1-2
TGTGCCAGCAGTTTGGGGACAGATCTCGCTGGCTACACCTTC	CASSLGTDLAGYTF	TRBD1	TRBV28	few	TRBJ1-2
TGCGCCAGCTCACCGGGACAGTCCTACAATGAGCAGTTCTTC	CASSPGQSYNEQFF	TRBD1	TRBV5-1	NA	TRBJ2-1
TGCGCCAGCAGCTTTAACAGGGAAACCAACCTCTACGAGCAGTACTTC	CASSFNRETNLYEQYF	NA	TRBV5-1	NA	TRBJ2-7
TGTGCCAGCACTGGGGACAGGGGAAACACAGATACGCAGTATTTT	CASTGDRGNTDTQYF	TRBD1	TRBV28	once	TRBJ2-3
TGCGCCAGCAGTCCTAACCCGCCCTGTGAGACCCAGTACTTC	CASSPNPPCETQYF	NA	TRBV23-1	NA	TRBJ2-5
TGTGCCAGCAGCTTTTGGACAGTTAACACTGAAGCTTTCTTT	CASSFWTVNTEAFF	NA	TRBV7-9	NA	TRBJ1-1
TGTGCCAGCAGTTCCTCCGGAGGGCAGTACTTC	CASSSSGGQYF	NA	TRBV12-3/TRBV12-4	NA	TRBJ2-7
TGTGCCAGCAGCTTCGTTAAGAACACTGAAGCTTTCTTT	CASSFVKNTEAFF	NA	TRBV5-4	NA	TRBJ1-1
TGTGCCAGTAGTATCATCCCACAGGGATTCAATCAGCCCCAGCATTTT	CASSIIPQGFNQPQHF	NA	TRBV19	NA	TRBJ1-5
TGCGCCCGCGGTGGCAGCGGGTACGAGGAGCAGTACTTC	CARGGSGYEEQYF	NA	TRBV10-1	NA	TRBJ2-7